The clone carrying this T cell receptor beta chain has at least ten counts. Its specificity is unknown. This sample stems from a study of T-cell memory formation after mild COVID-19. The study, taken as a whole, reports: Largely, contracting CD4+ clones fell within CM and EM, and contracting CD8+ clones within EMRA.

Researchers used 5'RACE with constant-segment primers to make TCR alpha and TCR beta cDNA libraries that carry sample barcodes and UMIs. One entry per CDR3 protein results from TCRdb running MiXCR on the 5' RACE reads. In the table there are roughly 190,000 distinct CDR3 sequences, roughly a tenth of which are singletons. V lost 0 bases, J lost 3 bases, and 12 bases lay in between. CDR3 size: 16 residues. The V gene's germline CDR1 is SGHTA and CDR2 FQGNSA. This clonotype was sampled from a man in his late teens or twenties who had mild COVID-19 (a few samples of this study predate the infection). Cell type and time point are not known. Specimen: PBMCs or a T cell subset sorted from them (not recorded which). The genes are TRBV7-2 and TRBJ1-3, with D possibly matching TRBD1 (5 bases). The CDR3 is CASSLAVGAGGNTIYF. CDR3 DNA sequence: TGTGCCAGCAGCTTAGCGGTCGGGGCGGGTGGAAACACCATATATTTT.